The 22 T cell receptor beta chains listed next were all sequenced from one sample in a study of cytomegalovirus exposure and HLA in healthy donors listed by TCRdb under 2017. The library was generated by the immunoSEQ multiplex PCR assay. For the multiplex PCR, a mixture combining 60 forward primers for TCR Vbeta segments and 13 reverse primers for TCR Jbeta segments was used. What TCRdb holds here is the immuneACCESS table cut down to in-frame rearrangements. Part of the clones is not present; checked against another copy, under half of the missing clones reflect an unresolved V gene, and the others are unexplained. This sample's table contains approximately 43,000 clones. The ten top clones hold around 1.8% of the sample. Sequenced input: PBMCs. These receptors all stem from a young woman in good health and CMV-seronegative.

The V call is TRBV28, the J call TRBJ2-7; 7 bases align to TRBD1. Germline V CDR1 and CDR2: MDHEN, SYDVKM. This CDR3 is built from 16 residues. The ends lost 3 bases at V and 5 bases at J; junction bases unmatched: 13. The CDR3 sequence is CASSLDLNRGRNEQYF. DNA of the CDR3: TGTGCCAGCAGTTTGGATTTGAACAGGGGAAGGAACGAGCAGTACTTC.

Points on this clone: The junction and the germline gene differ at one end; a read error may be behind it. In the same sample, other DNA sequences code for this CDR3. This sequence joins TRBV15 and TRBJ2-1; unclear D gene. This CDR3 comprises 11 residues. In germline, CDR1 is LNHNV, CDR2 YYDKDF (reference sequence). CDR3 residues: CATSRASEQFF. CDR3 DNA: TGTGCCACAAGCAGAGCCAGTGAGCAGTTCTTC.

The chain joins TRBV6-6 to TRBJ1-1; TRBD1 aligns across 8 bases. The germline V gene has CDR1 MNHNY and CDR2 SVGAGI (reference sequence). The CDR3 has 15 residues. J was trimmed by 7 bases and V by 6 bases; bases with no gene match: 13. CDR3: CASRPPGTGFGEAFF. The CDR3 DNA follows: TGTGCCAGCAGACCGCCCGGGACAGGTTTTGGTGAAGCTTTCTTT.

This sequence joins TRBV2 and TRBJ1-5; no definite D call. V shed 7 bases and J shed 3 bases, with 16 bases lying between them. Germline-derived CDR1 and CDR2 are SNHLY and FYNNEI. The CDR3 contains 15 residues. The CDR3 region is CASNSGEGSNQPQHF. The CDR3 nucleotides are TGTGCCAGCAATAGCGGTGAGGGCTCCAATCAGCCCCAGCATTTT.

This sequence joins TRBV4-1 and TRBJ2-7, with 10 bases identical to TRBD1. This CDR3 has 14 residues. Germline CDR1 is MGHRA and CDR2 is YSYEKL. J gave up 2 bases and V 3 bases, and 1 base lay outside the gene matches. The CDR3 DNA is TGCGCCAGCAGCCAGGGACAGGGGACCTACGAGCAGTACTTC. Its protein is CASSQGQGTYEQYF.

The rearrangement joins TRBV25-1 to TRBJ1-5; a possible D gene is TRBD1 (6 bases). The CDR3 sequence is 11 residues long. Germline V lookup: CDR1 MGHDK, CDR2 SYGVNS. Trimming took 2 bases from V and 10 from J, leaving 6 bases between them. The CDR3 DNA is TGTGCCAGCAGTGAAGGGGGCCCCCAGCATTTT. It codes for CASSEGGPQHF. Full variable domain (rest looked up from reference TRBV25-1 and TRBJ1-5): EADIYQTPRYLVIGTGKKITLECSQTMGHDKMYWYQQDPGMELHLIHYSYGVNSTEKGDLSSESTVSRIRTEHFPLTLESARPSHTSQYLCASSEGGPQHFGDGTRLSIL.

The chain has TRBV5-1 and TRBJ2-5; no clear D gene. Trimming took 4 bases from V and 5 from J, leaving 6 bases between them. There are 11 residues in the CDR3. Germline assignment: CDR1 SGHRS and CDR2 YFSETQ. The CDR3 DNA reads TGCGCCAGCAGCCACGGGGAGACCCAGTACTTC. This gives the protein CASSHGETQYF.

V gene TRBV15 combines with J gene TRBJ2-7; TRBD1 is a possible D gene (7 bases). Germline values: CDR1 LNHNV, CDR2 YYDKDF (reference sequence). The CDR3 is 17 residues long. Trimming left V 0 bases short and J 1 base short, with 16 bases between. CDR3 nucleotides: TGTGCCACCAGCAGAGAAGGGGGCGGCGGGATGTCCTACGAGCAGTACTTC. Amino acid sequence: CATSREGGGGMSYEQYF. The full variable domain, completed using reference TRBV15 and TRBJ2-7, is DAMVIQNPRYQVTQFGKPVTLSCSQTLNHNVMYWYQQKSSQAPKLLFHYYDKDFNNEADTPDNFQSRRPNTSFCFLDIRSPGLGDTAMYLCATSREGGGGMSYEQYFGPGTRLTVT.

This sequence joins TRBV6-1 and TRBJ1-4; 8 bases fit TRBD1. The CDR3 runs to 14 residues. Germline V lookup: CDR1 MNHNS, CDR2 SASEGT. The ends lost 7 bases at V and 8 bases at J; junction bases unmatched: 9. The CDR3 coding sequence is TGTGCCAGCAACCTAGGACAGGGAGGAGAAAAACTGTTTTTT. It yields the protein CASNLGQGGEKLFF.

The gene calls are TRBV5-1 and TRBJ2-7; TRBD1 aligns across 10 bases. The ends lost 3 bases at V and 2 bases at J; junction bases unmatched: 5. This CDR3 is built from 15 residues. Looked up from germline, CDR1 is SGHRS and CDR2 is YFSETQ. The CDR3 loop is CASSSGTGVTYEQYF. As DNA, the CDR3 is TGCGCCAGCAGCTCGGGGACAGGGGTAACCTACGAGCAGTACTTC.

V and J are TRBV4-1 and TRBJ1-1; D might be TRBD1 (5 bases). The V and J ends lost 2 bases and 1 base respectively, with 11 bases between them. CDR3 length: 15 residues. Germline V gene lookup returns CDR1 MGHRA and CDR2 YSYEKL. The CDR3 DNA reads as TGCGCCAGCAGCCAATTCGGGACTTGGAACACTGAAGCTTTCTTT. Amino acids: CASSQFGTWNTEAFF.

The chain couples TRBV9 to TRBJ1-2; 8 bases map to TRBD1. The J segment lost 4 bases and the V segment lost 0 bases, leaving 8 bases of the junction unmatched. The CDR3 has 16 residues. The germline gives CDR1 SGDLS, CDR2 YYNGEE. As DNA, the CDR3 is TGTGCCAGCAGCGTAGAGGCTGGACAGGGCCGCTATGGCTACACCTTC. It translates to CASSVEAGQGRYGYTF.

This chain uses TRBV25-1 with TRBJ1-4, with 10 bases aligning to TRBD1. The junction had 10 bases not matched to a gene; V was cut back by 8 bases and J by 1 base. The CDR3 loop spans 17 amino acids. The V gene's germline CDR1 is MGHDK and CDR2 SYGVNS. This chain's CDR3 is CASSTRDRGETNEKLFF. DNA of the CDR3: TGTGCCAGCTCCACCCGGGACAGGGGCGAAACTAATGAAAAACTGTTTTTT.

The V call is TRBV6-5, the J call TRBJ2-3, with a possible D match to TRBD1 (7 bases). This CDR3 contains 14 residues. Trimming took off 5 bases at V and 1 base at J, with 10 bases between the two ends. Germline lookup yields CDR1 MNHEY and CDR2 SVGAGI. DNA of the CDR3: TGTGCCAGCAGTCCCAGGGGGGGCACAGATACGCAGTATTTT. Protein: CASSPRGGTDTQYF.

The CDR3 spells CASSTGLGGNTIYF. In nucleotides, the CDR3 is TGTGCCAGCAGCACAGGGCTCGGCGGAAACACCATATATTTT. The chain employs TRBV25-1 and TRBJ1-3, with D possibly TRBD1 on 6 matching bases. Germline V gene data show CDR1 as MGHDK and CDR2 as SYGVNS. V was pared by 6 bases and J by 4 bases, with 13 bases between. This CDR3 is 14 amino acids long.

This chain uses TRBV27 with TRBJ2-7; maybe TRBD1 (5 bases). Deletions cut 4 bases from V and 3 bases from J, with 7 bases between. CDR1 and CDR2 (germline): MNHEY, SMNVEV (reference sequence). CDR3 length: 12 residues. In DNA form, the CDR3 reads TGTGCCAGCAGTTCTACAGGCTACGAGCAGTACTTC. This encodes CASSSTGYEQYF.

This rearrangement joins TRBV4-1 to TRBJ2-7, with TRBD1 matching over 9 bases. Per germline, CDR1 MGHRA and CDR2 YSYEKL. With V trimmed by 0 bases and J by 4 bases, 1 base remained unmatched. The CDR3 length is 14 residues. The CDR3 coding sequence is TGCGCCAGCAGCCAAGAACAGGGGGCTTACGAGCAGTACTTC. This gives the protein CASSQEQGAYEQYF.

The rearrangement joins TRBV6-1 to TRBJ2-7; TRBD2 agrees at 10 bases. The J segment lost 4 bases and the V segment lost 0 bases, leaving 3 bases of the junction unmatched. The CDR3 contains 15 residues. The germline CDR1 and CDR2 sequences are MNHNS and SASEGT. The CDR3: CASSEAAGGWYEQYF. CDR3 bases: TGTGCCAGCAGTGAAGCAGCGGGAGGGTGGTACGAGCAGTACTTC.

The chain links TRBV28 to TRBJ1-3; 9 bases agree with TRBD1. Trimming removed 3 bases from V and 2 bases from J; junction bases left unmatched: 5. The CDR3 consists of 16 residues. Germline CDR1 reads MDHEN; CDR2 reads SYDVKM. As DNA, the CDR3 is TGTGCCAGCAGTTTGTACCGGGACAGGGCTGGAAACACCATATATTTT. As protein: CASSLYRDRAGNTIYF. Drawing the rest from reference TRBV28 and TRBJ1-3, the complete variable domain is DVKVTQSSRYLVKRTGEKVFLECVQDMDHENMFWYRQDPGLGLRLIYFSYDVKMKEKGDIPEGYSVSREKKERFSLILESASTNQTSMYLCASSLYRDRAGNTIYFGEGSWLTVV.

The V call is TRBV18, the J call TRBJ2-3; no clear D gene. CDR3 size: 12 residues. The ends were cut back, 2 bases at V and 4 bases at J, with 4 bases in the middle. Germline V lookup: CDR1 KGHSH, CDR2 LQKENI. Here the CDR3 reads CASSPYSDTQYF. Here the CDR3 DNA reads TGTGCCAGCTCACCATACTCAGATACGCAGTATTTT.

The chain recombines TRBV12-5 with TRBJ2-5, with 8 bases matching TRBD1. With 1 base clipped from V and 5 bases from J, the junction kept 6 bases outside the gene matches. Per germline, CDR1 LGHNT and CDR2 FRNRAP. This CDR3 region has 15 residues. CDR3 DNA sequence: TGTGCTAGTGGTTTGGGACAGGGGAGAGTGGAGACCCAGTACTTC. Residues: CASGLGQGRVETQYF.

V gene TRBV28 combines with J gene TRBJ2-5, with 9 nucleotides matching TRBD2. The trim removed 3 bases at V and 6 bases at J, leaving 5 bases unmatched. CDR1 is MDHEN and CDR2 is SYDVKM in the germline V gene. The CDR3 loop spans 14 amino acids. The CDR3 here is CASSFSGSLKTQYF. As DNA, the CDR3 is TGTGCCAGCAGTTTTAGCGGGAGCTTAAAGACCCAGTACTTC.